This T cell receptor beta chain came from a study of T-cell reconstitution after alpha-beta-depleted transplantation in children. Overall study results and limits: Elevated TCRbeta diversity at day 60 was traced, in some patients, to surviving recipient T cells and thymic progenitors. Roughly two months post-transplant, alpha-beta T cells reportedly originated from several hundred graft clones that had expanded.

The germline V gene has CDR1 MGHRA and CDR2 YSYEKL. This CDR3 has 18 residues. V was cut by 0 bases and J by 0 bases, with 14 bases left in between. In its sample, this clonotype was seen many times. Its antigen is unknown. The library targeted TCRbeta and was prepared with unique molecular identifiers. MiXCR was run by TCRdb on the PCR reads, yielding one entry per CDR3 protein. The data hold some 840,000 distinct CDR3 sequences, with less than 20% observed a single time. This receptor was obtained from a male patient aged 5 to 17 who had a stem cell transplant for acute lymphoblastic leukemia, so the T cells may come from the graft donor. The genes are TRBV4-1 and TRBJ2-2; D possibly corresponds to TRBD2 (6 bases). Specimen: PBMCs, mostly from graft donor cells, collected 360 days after TCRalphabeta/CD19-depleted stem cell transplant. The CDR3 here is CASSQDRRDSANTGELFF. The CDR3 DNA is TGCGCCAGCAGCCAAGATCGCCGGGACTCCGCGAACACCGGGGAGCTGTTTTTT.